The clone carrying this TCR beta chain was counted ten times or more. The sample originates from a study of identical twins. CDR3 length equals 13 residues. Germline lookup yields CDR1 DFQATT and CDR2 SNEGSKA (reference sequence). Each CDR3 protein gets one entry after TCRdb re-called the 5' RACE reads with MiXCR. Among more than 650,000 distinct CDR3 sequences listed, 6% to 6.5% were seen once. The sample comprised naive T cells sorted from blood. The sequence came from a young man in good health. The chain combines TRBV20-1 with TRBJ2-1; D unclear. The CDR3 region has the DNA TGCAGCTCGGCTGCAAGCTCCTACAATGAGCAGTTCTTC. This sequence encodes CSSAASSYNEQFF.